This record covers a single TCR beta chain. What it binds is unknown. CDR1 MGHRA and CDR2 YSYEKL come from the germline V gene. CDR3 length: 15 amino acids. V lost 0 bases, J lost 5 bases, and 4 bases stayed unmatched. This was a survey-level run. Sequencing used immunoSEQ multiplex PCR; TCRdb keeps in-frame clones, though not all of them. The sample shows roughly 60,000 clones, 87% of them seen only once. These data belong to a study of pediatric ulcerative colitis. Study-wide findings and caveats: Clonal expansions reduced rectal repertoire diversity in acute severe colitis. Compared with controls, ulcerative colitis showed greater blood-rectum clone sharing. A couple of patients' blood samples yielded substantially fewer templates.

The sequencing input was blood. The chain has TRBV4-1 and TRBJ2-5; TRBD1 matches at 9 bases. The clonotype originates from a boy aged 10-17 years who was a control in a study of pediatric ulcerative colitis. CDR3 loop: CASSQETGGWETQYF. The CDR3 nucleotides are TGCGCCAGCAGCCAAGAAACAGGGGGCTGGGAGACCCAGTACTTC.